This TCR beta chain was observed in a study of OX40 agonist ivuxolimab in advanced cancers. Study overall: Partial responses, seen in three patients, involved one hepatocellular carcinoma and two cutaneous melanomas. Findings and caveats of the study: Among some nonresponders, normalized T-cell clonal expansion was also low.

Sequencing used immunoSEQ multiplex PCR; TCRdb keeps in-frame clones, though not all of them. Among tens of thousands of clones, 75% to 85% were seen once, and the ten largest hold about 0.69%. Patients were ineligible given autoimmune disease history or systemic immunosuppression. Trimming took 0 bases from V and 7 from J, leaving 19 bases between them. This CDR3 has 16 residues. CDR1 is LNHNV, CDR2 YYDKDF, per germline (reference sequence). As for this clone: Its antigen remains unidentified.

This clonotype was sampled from an adult with an advanced solid tumor such as melanoma, head and neck, liver or kidney cancer. The input for sequencing was CD4+ or CD8+ T cells sorted from blood, taken in a trial of the OX40 agonist ivuxolimab. V usage is TRBV15 and J usage is TRBJ2-7; TRBD1 or TRBD2 may be the D gene (7 bases each). Here the CDR3 reads CATSRDRGGPGGEQYF. As DNA, the CDR3 is TGTGCCACCAGCAGAGATCGAGGGGGCCCCGGGGGGGAGCAGTACTTC.